This T cell receptor beta chain was observed in a study of T cell responses to AZD1222 COVID-19 vaccine. The protocol was immunoSEQ multiplex PCR, while the TCRdb copy is restricted to in-frame clones and leaves out a portion. This table holds 100,000 or so clones, 89% found once. Per germline, CDR1 SGHNT and CDR2 YYREEE (reference sequence). The V end lost 4 bases, the J end lost 4 bases, and 9 bases lay between the germline ends. CDR3 length: 13 amino acids. Analysis merged second doses at about 4 or about 12 weeks. This clone showed up just a few times. The target antigen is unknown. Findings and limits, study-wide: In all cases, repertoires were sampled only after the peak T cell response. Only six AZD1222 recipients tested seropositive at baseline. Among the donors, most were white British and more were female, and clonal diversity was possibly underestimated.

This clonotype was sampled from an adult who received the AZD1222 COVID-19 vaccine. The source was peripheral blood, collected 28 days after the second AZD1222 dose. This chain connects TRBV5-4 to TRBJ2-1; D unclear. CDR3 nucleotides: TGTGCCAGCAGCCCAACAGCTTACAATGAGCAGTTCTTC. Its translation is CASSPTAYNEQFF.